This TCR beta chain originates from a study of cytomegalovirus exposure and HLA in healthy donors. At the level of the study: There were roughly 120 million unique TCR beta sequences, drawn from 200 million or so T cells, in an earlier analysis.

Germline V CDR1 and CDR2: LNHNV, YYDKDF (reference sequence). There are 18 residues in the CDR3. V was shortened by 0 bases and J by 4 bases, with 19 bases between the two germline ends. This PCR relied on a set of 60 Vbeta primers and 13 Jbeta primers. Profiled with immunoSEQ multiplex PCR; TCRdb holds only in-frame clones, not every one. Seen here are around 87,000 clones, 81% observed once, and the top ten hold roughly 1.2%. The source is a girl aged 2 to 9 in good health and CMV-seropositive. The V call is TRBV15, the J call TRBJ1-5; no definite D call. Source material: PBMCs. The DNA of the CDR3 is TGTGCCACCAGCAGAGATCTATGGGGAGGGAAGGTTAATCAGCCCCAGCATTTT. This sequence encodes CATSRDLWGGKVNQPQHF.